Sequencing of this T cell receptor beta chain was carried out in a study of T cell changes during pregnancy in multiple sclerosis. This clone was detected only once. CDR1 is SGHKS, CDR2 YYEKEE, per germline (reference sequence). Trimming cost V 7 bases and J 5 bases; bases outside gene matches: 7. The CDR3 has 13 amino acids. Data came from immunoSEQ multiplex PCR; TCRdb stores just in-frame clones and leaves some out. The sample holds about 29,000 clones, about 89% seen once. The source was CD8+ T cells from peripheral blood mononuclear cells, collected before pregnancy. The clonotype was recovered from a female donor with multiple sclerosis, enrolled in a pregnancy study. The chain recombines TRBV5-5 with TRBJ2-3; 7 bases are shared with TRBD2. DNA for the CDR3: TGTGCCAGCCTCCCGAGGGAGGGAGATACGCAGTATTTT. It translates to CASLPREGDTQYF.